The rows below give T cell receptor beta chains drawn from one sample of a study of blood T cell repertoires in COVID-19. TCRdb's table, derived via immunoSEQ multiplex PCR, lists solely in-frame clones and lacks some. The sample contains approximately 250,000 clones, approximately 87% of which appear only once. The sequencing input was peripheral blood. The receptors come from a man between 60 and 75 years old who had recovered from COVID-19. CDR3s include the opening cysteine and the closing phenylalanine or tryptophan. A D gene is named only where the DNA matches it firmly. Not every row has a clone size; where given, it reads once, few, many or a size class.

V gene	clone size	D gene	J gene	CDR3 DNA	CDR3 protein
TRBV6-2/TRBV6-3	few	NA	TRBJ2-2	TGTGCCAGCAGTTACGATAGACAGAGGTGGGGTGCCGGGGAGCTGTTTTTT	CASSYDRQRWGAGELFF
TRBV10-2	many	NA	TRBJ2-2	TGCGCCAGCAGTGAGTTGGGGGCGACGAACACCGCGGAGCTGTTTTTT	CASSELGATNTAELFF
TRBV5-1	NA	TRBD2	TRBJ2-5	TGCGCCAGCAGCCTAACAGGACTAGCGGGATTGGGTGGAGAGACCCAGTACTTC	CASSLTGLAGLGGETQYF
TRBV5-5	NA	TRBD2	TRBJ2-4	TGTGCCAGCAGAGCAATAGCGGGCAGAGCCAAAAACATTCAGTACTTC	CASRAIAGRAKNIQYF
TRBV29-1	few	TRBD1	TRBJ1-1	TGCAGCGTGGACAGGACAGGGGGTTTCACTGAAGCTTTCTTT	CSVDRTGGFTEAFF
TRBV6-5	NA	TRBD1	TRBJ1-1	TGTGCCAGCAGTAACGACAGGGGGAGAACAACTGAAGCTTTCTTT	CASSNDRGRTTEAFF
TRBV6-4	NA	TRBD2	TRBJ2-7	TGTGCCAGCAGTGACGACGGGACTAGCTGCGACGAGCAGTACTTC	CASSDDGTSCDEQYF
TRBV29-1	once	NA	TRBJ2-2	TGCAGCGTTGGAGGGACCGGGGAGCTGTTTTTT	CSVGGTGELFF
TRBV11-2	once	TRBD1	TRBJ2-3	TGTGCCAGCAGCTTCTGGGGACAGGGAATCACAGATACGCAGTATTTT	CASSFWGQGITDTQYF
TRBV5-1	NA	NA	TRBJ1-2	TGCGCCAGCAGCTTGGGGACACCCGCTAACTATGGCTACACCTTC	CASSLGTPANYGYTF
TRBV15	NA	NA	TRBJ2-2	TGTGCCACCAGCGGGGCGCGAAGGGTGCGCGACACCGGGGAGCTGTTTTTT	CATSGARRVRDTGELFF
TRBV5-6	NA	TRBD1	TRBJ1-2	TGTGCCAGCAGCTTGATGGCAGGGGGTTGGTACTATGGCTACACCTTC	CASSLMAGGWYYGYTF
TRBV6-6	once	TRBD1	TRBJ2-3	TGTGCCAGCAGCCCCGGGACAGGGAGCACAGATACGCAGTATTTT	CASSPGTGSTDTQYF
TRBV7-8	NA	NA	TRBJ1-1	TGTGCCAGCAGCGAACAGGGCACTGAAGCTTTCTTT	CASSEQGTEAFF
TRBV15	NA	TRBD1	TRBJ2-1	TGTGCCACCAGCTGGGACAGGGTGGCAAATGAGCAGTTCTTC	CATSWDRVANEQFF
TRBV19	once	NA	TRBJ2-3	TGTACCAGTAGTTTCTTTGGGGGCTCGCAGTATTTT	CTSSFFGGSQYF
TRBV19	few	NA	TRBJ1-5	TGTGCCAGTAGAGCTGCCAATCAGCCCCAGCATTTT	CASRAANQPQHF
TRBV5-1	NA	NA	TRBJ2-5	TGCGCCAGCACTTCCGGTTTACTAATCCAAGAGACCCAGTACTTC	CASTSGLLIQETQYF
TRBV4-1	NA	NA	TRBJ1-2	TGCGCCAGCAGCCAAGGGGGCGCGAACTATGGCTACACCTTC	CASSQGGANYGYTF
TRBV18	once	TRBD1	TRBJ2-5	TGTGCCAGCTCACCTACTAGGGGGCGAGAGACCCAGTACTTC	CASSPTRGRETQYF
TRBV7-9	NA	TRBD1	TRBJ1-3	TGTGCCAGCAGTCGTGACAGGGCCTCTGGAAACACCATATATTTT	CASSRDRASGNTIYF
TRBV29-1	few	NA	TRBJ1-2	TGCAGCGTTCTTACAGGGTTGTTTGGCTACACCTTC	CSVLTGLFGYTF
TRBV19	NA	NA	TRBJ1-6	TGTGCCAGTCGACTATCACAGGGAGATTCACCCCTCCACTTT	CASRLSQGDSPLHF
TRBV5-1	NA	TRBD2	TRBJ2-2	TGCGCCAGCACCAGAGCGGGGGGGAACACCGGGGAGCTGTTTTTT	CASTRAGGNTGELFF
TRBV7-9	NA	TRBD1	TRBJ2-1	TGTGCCAGCAGCCAACGACAGGGGCCCAATGAGCAGTTCTTC	CASSQRQGPNEQFF
TRBV3-1/TRBV3-2	NA	NA	TRBJ1-5	TGTGCCAGCAGCCAAGGGCCAAATCAAGTGAAGCCCCAGCATTTT	CASSQGPNQVKPQHF
TRBV29-1	NA	TRBD1	TRBJ2-5	TGCAGCGTTGTCAGGGGGCTGGAGACCCAGTACTTC	CSVVRGLETQYF
TRBV5-1	NA	NA	TRBJ1-2	TGCGCCAGCAGCGAGGCCCCCGGGCCCAGGGATGGCTACACCTTC	CASSEAPGPRDGYTF
TRBV7-6	NA	NA	TRBJ2-4	TGTGCCAGCAGCTTAGTGGCAGGGCTTCAAAACATTCAGTACTTC	CASSLVAGLQNIQYF
TRBV4-2	NA	TRBD1	TRBJ2-7	TGTGCCAGCAGCCAAGTCTCCGGGGACAGGGCCCACGAGCAGTACTTC	CASSQVSGDRAHEQYF
TRBV30	NA	NA	TRBJ1-4	TGTGCCTGGAGTGTACGGGTCGCTGGAGGTCTGTTTTTT	CAWSVRVAGGLFF
TRBV11-2	NA	TRBD2	TRBJ2-2	TGTGCCAGCAGCACCCGACTAGCCCGGACCGGGGAGCTGTTTTTT	CASSTRLARTGELFF
TRBV6-5	NA	NA	TRBJ1-4	TGTGCCAGCATGCGGAAGGGGATGAATGAAAAACTGTTTTTT	CASMRKGMNEKLFF
TRBV5-1	NA	TRBD2	TRBJ2-3	TGCGCCAGCAGCTTTAGCGGGGGAATAGATACGCAGTATTTT	CASSFSGGIDTQYF
TRBV6-6	NA	NA	TRBJ2-7	TGTGCCAGCAGTCGGACACAAGACTACGAGCAGTACTTC	CASSRTQDYEQYF
TRBV28	once	NA	TRBJ2-1	TGTGCCAGCACCCTAGATGGCGCTAGGAATGAGCAGTTCTTC	CASTLDGARNEQFF
TRBV28	NA	NA	TRBJ1-5	TGTGCCAGCGCTACAGCTCAGGGCAATCAGCCCCAGCATTTT	CASATAQGNQPQHF
TRBV6-6	NA	NA	TRBJ2-2	TGTGCCAGCAGTTACTTTCAGAACACCGGGGAGCTGTTTTTT	CASSYFQNTGELFF
TRBV12-3/TRBV12-4	NA	TRBD1	TRBJ1-5	TGTGCCAGCAGTAAAGACAGGGGTATTCTACATTTT	CASSKDRGILHF
TRBV2	NA	NA	TRBJ1-2	TGTGCCAGCAGTGAAGCCAGGGTGCGGTATGGCTACACCTTC	CASSEARVRYGYTF
TRBV25-1	NA	NA	TRBJ1-2	TGTGCCAGCAGTGAATCGGGGGGCCGAGGCTATGGCTACACCTTC	CASSESGGRGYGYTF
TRBV7-9	NA	TRBD1	TRBJ1-5	TGTGCCAGCAGCGCGGACAGGGGTAGGAATCAGCCCCAGCATTTT	CASSADRGRNQPQHF
TRBV6-5	NA	NA	TRBJ2-1	TGTGCCAGCAGTCGGGGGAGCCCCTACAATGAGCAGTTCTTC	CASSRGSPYNEQFF
TRBV7-9	NA	NA	TRBJ2-3	TGTGCCAGCAGCTTAGTGGGCGGGTTAATCTCAGATACGCAGTATTTT	CASSLVGGLISDTQYF
TRBV9	NA	NA	TRBJ1-2	TGTGCCAGCAGCGTAGTGTCGGGGGGAAGGACATTCGGCTACACCTTC	CASSVVSGGRTFGYTF
TRBV6-5	NA	TRBD2	TRBJ2-3	TGTGCCGGGGGCAGCGGGAGACCCACAGATACGCAGTATTTT	CAGGSGRPTDTQYF
TRBV5-5	NA	NA	TRBJ1-5	TGTGCCAGCAGCTTGCCGCAGCGGGGTCAGCCCCAGCATTTT	CASSLPQRGQPQHF
TRBV7-9	NA	NA	TRBJ2-7	TGTGCCAGCAGCCCTGCAAGATTTGGACTCTACGAGCAGTACTTC	CASSPARFGLYEQYF
TRBV4-1	NA	NA	TRBJ2-3	TGCGCCAGCAGCCGCTTGGGGGCCAATACGCAGTATTTT	CASSRLGANTQYF
TRBV19	NA	NA	TRBJ1-4	TGTGCCAGACCGAGGGGAGGGTCAGGTGTAATCGAAAAACTGTTTTTT	CARPRGGSGVIEKLFF
TRBV9	NA	TRBD2	TRBJ2-1	TGTGCCAGCAGCCAGCCGGGGCGGGGGAGCTCCTACAATGAGCAGTTCTTC	CASSQPGRGSSYNEQFF
TRBV5-1	NA	TRBD2	TRBJ2-5	TGCGCCAGCAGCTTGGGGCCTAGCGGCTTCCGTCAAGAGACCCAGTACTTC	CASSLGPSGFRQETQYF
TRBV2	NA	TRBD2	TRBJ2-7	TGTGCCAGCAGCGAAGGACTAGTAGGTCCCTACGAGCAGTACTTC	CASSEGLVGPYEQYF